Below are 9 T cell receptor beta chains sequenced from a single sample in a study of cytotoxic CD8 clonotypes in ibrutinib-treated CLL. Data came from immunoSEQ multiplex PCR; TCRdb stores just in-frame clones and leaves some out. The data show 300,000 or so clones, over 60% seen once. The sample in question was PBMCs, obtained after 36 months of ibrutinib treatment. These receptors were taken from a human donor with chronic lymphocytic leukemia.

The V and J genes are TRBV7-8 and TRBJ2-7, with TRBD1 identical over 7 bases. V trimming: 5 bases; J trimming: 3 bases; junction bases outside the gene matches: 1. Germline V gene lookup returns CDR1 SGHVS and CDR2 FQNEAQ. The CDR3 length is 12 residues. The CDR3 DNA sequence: TGTGCCAGCAGCCGACAGGGCTACGAGCAGTACTTC. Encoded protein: CASSRQGYEQYF. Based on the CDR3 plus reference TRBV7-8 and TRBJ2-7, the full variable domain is GAGVSQSPRYKVAKRGQDVALRCDPISGHVSLFWYQQALGQGPEFLTYFQNEAQLDKSGLPSDRFFAERPEGSVSTLKIQRTQQEDSAVYLCASSRQGYEQYFGPGTRLTVT.

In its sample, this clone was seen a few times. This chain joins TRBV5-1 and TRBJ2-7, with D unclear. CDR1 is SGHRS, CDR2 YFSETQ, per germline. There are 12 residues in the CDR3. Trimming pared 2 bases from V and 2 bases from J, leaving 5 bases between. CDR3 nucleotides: TGCGCCAGCAGCTTTGGCCCCTACGAGCAGTACTTC. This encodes CASSFGPYEQYF.

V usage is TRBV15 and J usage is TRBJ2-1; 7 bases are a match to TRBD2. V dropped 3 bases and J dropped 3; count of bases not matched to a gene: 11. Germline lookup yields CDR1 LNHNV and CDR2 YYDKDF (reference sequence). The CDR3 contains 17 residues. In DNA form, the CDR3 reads TGTGCCACCAGCAGGAGCCCCGGGCTAGCGGACTACAATGAGCAGTTCTTC. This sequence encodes CATSRSPGLADYNEQFF.

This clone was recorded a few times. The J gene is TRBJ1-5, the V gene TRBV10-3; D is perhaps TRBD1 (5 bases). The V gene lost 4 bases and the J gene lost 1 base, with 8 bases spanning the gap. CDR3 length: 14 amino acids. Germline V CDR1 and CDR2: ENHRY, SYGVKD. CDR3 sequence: CAISGQPSNQPQHF. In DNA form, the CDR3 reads TGTGCCATCAGTGGACAGCCAAGCAATCAGCCCCAGCATTTT.

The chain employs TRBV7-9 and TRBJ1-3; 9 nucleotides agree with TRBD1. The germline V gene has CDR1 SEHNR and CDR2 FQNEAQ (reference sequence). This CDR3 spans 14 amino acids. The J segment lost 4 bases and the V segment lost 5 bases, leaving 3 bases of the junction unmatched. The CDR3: CASSGGQGGNTIYF. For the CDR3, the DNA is TGTGCCAGCAGCGGAGGACAGGGGGGAAACACCATATATTTT.

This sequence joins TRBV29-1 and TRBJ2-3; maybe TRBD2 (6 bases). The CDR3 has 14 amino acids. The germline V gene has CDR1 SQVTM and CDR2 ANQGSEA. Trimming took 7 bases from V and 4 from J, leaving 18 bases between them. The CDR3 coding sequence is TGCAGCGCAACGGAGGGCGGCCCGGCAGATACGCAGTATTTT. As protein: CSATEGGPADTQYF.

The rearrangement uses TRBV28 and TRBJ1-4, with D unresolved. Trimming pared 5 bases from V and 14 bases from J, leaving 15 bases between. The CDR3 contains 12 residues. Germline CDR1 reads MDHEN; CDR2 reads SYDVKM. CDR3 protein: CASSVPTGVLFF. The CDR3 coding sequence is TGTGCCAGCAGTGTTCCCACGGGTGTGCTGTTTTTT.

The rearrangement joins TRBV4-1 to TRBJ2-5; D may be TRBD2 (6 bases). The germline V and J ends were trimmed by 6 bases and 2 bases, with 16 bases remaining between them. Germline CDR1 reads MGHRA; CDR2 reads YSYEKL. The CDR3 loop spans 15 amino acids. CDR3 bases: TGCGCCAGCAGTGAAGGACTAATCACTCAAGAGACCCAGTACTTC. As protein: CASSEGLITQETQYF.

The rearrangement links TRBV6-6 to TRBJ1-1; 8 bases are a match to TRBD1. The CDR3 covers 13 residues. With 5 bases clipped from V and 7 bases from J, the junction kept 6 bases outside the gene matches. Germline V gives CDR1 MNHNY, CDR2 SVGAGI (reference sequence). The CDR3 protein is CASSGQGAGEAFF. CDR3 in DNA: TGTGCCAGCAGTGGACAGGGTGCGGGTGAAGCTTTCTTT.